This T cell receptor (beta chain) was sequenced during a study of blood T cell repertoires in COVID-19. Study background: PBMCs, B-cell-depleted T cells, or T cells provided the cDNA or gDNA that made up the material.

The cohort comprised adults aged about 18 to 90 years residing in 20 to 30 US areas. Participant-reported clinical history was the basis for cohort assignment. TCRdb keeps only in-frame clones here, not all; method: immunoSEQ multiplex PCR. The table has 140,000 to 150,000 clones, 70% to 90% seen once. CDR1 is LGHNA, CDR2 YSLEER, per germline. With V trimmed by 1 base and J by 3 bases, 14 bases remained unmatched. The CDR3 covers 19 residues. This receptor was identified in a woman aged 25-40 years with acute COVID-19. The chain is built from TRBV4-3 and TRBJ1-4, with 7 bases lining up with TRBD1. The sequenced sample consisted of PBMCs or T cells enriched from blood (not recorded which). DNA for the CDR3: TGCGCCAGCAGCCAAGTAAGGGTCGGGTTACAGGGGCCTAATGAAAAACTGTTTTTT. This encodes CASSQVRVGLQGPNEKLFF.